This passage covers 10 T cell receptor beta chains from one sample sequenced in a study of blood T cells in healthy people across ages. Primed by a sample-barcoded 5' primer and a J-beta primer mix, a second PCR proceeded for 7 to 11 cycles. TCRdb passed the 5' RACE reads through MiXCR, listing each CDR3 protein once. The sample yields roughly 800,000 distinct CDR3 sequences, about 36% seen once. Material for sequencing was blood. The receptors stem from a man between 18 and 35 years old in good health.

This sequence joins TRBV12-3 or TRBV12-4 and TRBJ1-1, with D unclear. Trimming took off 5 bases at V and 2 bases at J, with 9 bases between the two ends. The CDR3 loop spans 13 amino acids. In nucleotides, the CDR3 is TGTGCCAGCAGTGTCTCTGAAAACACTGAAGCTTTCTTT. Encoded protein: CASSVSENTEAFF.

For the CDR3, the DNA is TGTGCCAGCAGCTTAGGACAGATTAGCACAGATACGCAGTATTTT. This translates into CASSLGQISTDTQYF. This sequence joins TRBV11-1 and TRBJ2-3, with a tentative D call TRBD1 (5 bases). Trimming shortened V by 1 base and J by 0 bases, and 8 bases separated the two germline ends. CDR3 size: 15 residues. CDR1 and CDR2 from the germline V gene are SGHAT and FQDESV (reference sequence).

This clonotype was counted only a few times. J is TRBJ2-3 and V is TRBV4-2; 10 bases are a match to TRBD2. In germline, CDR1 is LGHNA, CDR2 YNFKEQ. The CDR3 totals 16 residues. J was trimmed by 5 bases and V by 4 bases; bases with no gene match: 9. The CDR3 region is CASSLITSGEGDTQYF. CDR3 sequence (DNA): TGTGCCAGCAGCCTCATCACTAGCGGGGAGGGAGATACGCAGTATTTT.

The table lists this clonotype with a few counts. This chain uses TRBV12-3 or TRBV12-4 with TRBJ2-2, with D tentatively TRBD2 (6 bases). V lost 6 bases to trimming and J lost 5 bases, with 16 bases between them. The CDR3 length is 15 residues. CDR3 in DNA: TGTGCCAGCAGCCCCGGACAAGGGAGGACCGGGGAGCTGTTTTTT. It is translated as CASSPGQGRTGELFF.

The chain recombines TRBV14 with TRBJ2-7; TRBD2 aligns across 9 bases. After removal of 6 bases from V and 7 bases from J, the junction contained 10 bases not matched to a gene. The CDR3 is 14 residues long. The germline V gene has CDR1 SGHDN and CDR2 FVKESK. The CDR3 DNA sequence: TGTGCCAGCAGACTAGCGGGTTCCTACAATGAGCAGTACTTC. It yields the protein CASRLAGSYNEQYF.

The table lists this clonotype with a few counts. CDR3 nucleotides: TGTGCCAGCAGCTTAGACGCGGGGAACTATGGCTACACCTTC. It translates to CASSLDAGNYGYTF. The chain links TRBV7-2 to TRBJ1-2; no reliable D call. CDR1 and CDR2 from the germline V gene are SGHTA and FQGNSA. The CDR3 extends over 14 amino acids. Trimming shortened V by 1 base and J by 2 bases, and 8 bases separated the two germline ends. Using reference TRBV7-2 and TRBJ1-2 for the parts outside the CDR3, the full variable domain is GAGVSQSPSNKVTEKGKDVELRCDPISGHTALYWYRQSLGQGLEFLIYFQGNSAPDKSGLPSDRFSAERTGGSVSTLTIQRTQQEDSAVYLCASSLDAGNYGYTFGSGTRLTVV.

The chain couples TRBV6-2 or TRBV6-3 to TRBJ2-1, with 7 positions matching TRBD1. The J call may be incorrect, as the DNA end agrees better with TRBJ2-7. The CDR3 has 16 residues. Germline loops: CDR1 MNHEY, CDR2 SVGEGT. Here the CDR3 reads CATTVGGTSSYNEQYF. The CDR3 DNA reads TGTGCCACCACCGTAGGGGGCACGAGCTCCTACAATGAGCAGTACTTC.

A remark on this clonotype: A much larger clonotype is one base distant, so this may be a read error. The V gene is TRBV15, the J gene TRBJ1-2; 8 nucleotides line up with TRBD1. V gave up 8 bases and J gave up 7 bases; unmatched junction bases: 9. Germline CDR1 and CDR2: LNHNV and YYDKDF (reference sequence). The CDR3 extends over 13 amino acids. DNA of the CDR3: TGTGCCACCGGCCGAAGGACAGGGTCTGGCTACACCTTC. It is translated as CATGRRTGSGYTF.

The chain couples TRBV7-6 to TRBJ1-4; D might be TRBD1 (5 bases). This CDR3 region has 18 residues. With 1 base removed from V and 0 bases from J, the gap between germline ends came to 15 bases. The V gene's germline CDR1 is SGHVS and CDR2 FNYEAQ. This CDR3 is CASSLDPPMGATNEKLFF. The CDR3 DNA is TGTGCCAGCAGCTTAGATCCCCCGATGGGGGCAACTAATGAAAAACTGTTTTTT. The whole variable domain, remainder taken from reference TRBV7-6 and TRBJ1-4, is GAGVSQSPRYKVTKRGQDVALRCDPISGHVSLYWYRQALGQGPEFLTYFNYEAQQDKSGLPNDRFSAERPEGSISTLTIQRTEQRDSAMYRCASSLDPPMGATNEKLFFGSGTQLSVL.

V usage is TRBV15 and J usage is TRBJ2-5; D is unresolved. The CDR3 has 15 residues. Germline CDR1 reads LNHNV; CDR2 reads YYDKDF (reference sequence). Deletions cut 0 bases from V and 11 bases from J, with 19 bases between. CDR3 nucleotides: TGTGCCACCAGCAGAGATCGGGTCCGAACCAATGAGCAGTACTTC. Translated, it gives CATSRDRVRTNEQYF.